Presented here are 31 T cell receptor beta chains from one specimen sequenced in a study of blood T cell repertoires in COVID-19. Clones were sequenced by immunoSEQ multiplex PCR, and TCRdb holds only the in-frame ones, with some missing. Of around 180,000 clones detected, 84% appear once; the ten largest clones hold 6.5% to 8.5%. Input material: peripheral blood. All receptors derive from a human donor in a cohort sampled during active COVID-19.

The rearrangement joins TRBV7-2 to TRBJ2-2; perhaps TRBD2 as D (6 bases). The CDR3 totals 17 residues. The germline V gene has CDR1 SGHTA and CDR2 FQGNSA. Trimming shortened V by 1 base and J by 1 base, and 13 bases separated the two germline ends. The CDR3 DNA is TGTGCCAGCAGCTTAGAGGCGTCCGGGGGGAACACCGGGGAGCTGTTTTTT. Residues: CASSLEASGGNTGELFF.

The rearrangement joins TRBV7-9 to TRBJ1-4; the D is unclear. Trimming removed 1 base from V and 0 bases from J, with 6 bases in between. The CDR3 totals 15 residues. The germline CDR1 and CDR2 sequences are SEHNR and FQNEAQ (reference sequence). This CDR3 reads CASSLVGTTNEKLFF. The CDR3 DNA reads TGTGCCAGCAGCTTAGTCGGGACAACTAATGAAAAACTGTTTTTT.

The genes are TRBV3-1 (or the pseudogene TRBV3-2) and TRBJ2-7; 8 bases match TRBD1. CDR1 and CDR2 (germline): LGHDT, YNNKEL (reference sequence). The V gene end was trimmed by 2 bases and the J gene end by 3 bases; junction bases not matched to a gene: 9. This CDR3 is built from 16 residues. CDR3 region: CASSQPTDRGNYEQYF. The DNA of the CDR3 is TGTGCCAGCAGCCAACCGACTGACAGGGGAAACTACGAGCAGTACTTC.

V and J are TRBV3-1 (or the pseudogene TRBV3-2) and TRBJ2-7; D not resolved. V was shortened by 4 bases and J by 0 bases, with 10 bases between the two germline ends. The CDR3 has 14 residues. Per the germline V gene, CDR1 is LGHDT and CDR2 is YNNKEL (reference sequence). This CDR3 is CASSLDTNSYEQYF. The CDR3, as DNA: TGTGCCAGCAGCCTCGACACAAACTCCTACGAGCAGTACTTC.

This clone was picked up one time. The chain joins TRBV12-5 to TRBJ2-7, with D maybe TRBD2 (5 bases). V was cut by 6 bases and J by 3 bases, with 12 bases left in between. In germline, CDR1 is LGHNT, CDR2 FRNRAP. The CDR3 sequence is 13 residues long. CDR3 residues: CASGFAGDYEQYF. The CDR3 DNA is TGTGCTAGTGGGTTCGCCGGGGACTACGAGCAGTACTTC.

The V and J genes are TRBV5-1 and TRBJ1-2, with D uncertain. CDR3 size: 13 residues. Trimming took 0 bases from V and 2 from J, leaving 5 bases between them. Germline lookup yields CDR1 SGHRS and CDR2 YFSETQ. DNA of the CDR3: TGCGCCAGCAGCTTGGACGGGAACTATGGCTACACCTTC. Residues: CASSLDGNYGYTF. The full variable domain, its missing parts supplied by reference TRBV5-1 and TRBJ1-2, is KAGVTQTPRYLIKTRGQQVTLSCSPISGHRSVSWYQQTPGQGLQFLFEYFSETQRNKGNFPGRFSGRQFSNSRSEMNVSTLELGDSALYLCASSLDGNYGYTFGSGTRLTVV.

The rearrangement uses TRBV4-2 and TRBJ2-7, with 7 bases fitting TRBD2. The CDR3 length is 15 residues. The germline V gene has CDR1 LGHNA and CDR2 YNFKEQ. J gave up 7 bases and V 1 base, and 10 bases lay outside the gene matches. CDR3 sequence: CASSQVGGGSAEQYF. The CDR3 DNA reads as TGTGCCAGCAGCCAAGTCGGCGGGGGATCAGCAGAGCAGTACTTC.

The chain employs TRBV19 and TRBJ1-1; 7 nucleotides agree with TRBD1. Per germline, CDR1 LNHDA and CDR2 SQIVND (reference sequence). CDR3 length: 13 amino acids. V lost 0 bases, J lost 8 bases, and 3 bases stayed unmatched. The CDR3 reads CASSIEGTAEAFF. CDR3 nucleotides: TGTGCCAGTAGTATAGAGGGGACAGCAGAAGCTTTCTTT.

This rearrangement joins TRBV19 to TRBJ1-5, with TRBD1 identical over 9 bases. V shed 8 bases, J shed 4 bases, and the junction held 12 bases outside the gene matches. Germline CDR1 LNHDA, CDR2 SQIVND (reference sequence). The CDR3 covers 16 residues. CDR3 region: CASDPGQGRRNQPQHF. CDR3 DNA sequence: TGTGCCAGTGATCCCGGACAGGGGAGACGGAATCAGCCCCAGCATTTT. Based on the CDR3 plus reference TRBV19 and TRBJ1-5, the full variable domain is DGGITQSPKYLFRKEGQNVTLSCEQNLNHDAMYWYRQDPGQGLRLIYYSQIVNDFQKGDIAEGYSVSREKKESFPLTVTSAQKNPTAFYLCASDPGQGRRNQPQHFGDGTRLSIL.

The chain recombines TRBV5-1 with TRBJ1-3; 7 positions match TRBD1. Germline loops: CDR1 SGHRS, CDR2 YFSETQ. The CDR3 sequence is 15 residues long. The trim removed 4 bases at V and 0 bases at J, leaving 4 bases unmatched. Written as DNA, the CDR3 is TGCGCCAGCAGCCCGGGACAGATCTCTGGAAACACCATATATTTT. Translating gives CASSPGQISGNTIYF.

The V and J genes are TRBV5-6 and TRBJ1-2, with D tentatively TRBD1 (6 bases). From germline, CDR1 is SGHDT and CDR2 YYEEEE. The ends were cut back, 4 bases at V and 4 bases at J, with 20 bases in the middle. The CDR3 is 16 residues long. The CDR3 sequence: CASSRRLPQGTYGYTF. The CDR3 coding sequence is TGTGCCAGCAGCAGAAGATTACCACAGGGTACCTATGGCTACACCTTC.

This clone was recorded only once. This chain joins TRBV5-1 and TRBJ2-7; D unresolved. Deletions cut 0 bases from V and 0 bases from J, with 10 bases between. The V gene's germline CDR1 is SGHRS and CDR2 YFSETQ. This CDR3 is 15 amino acids long. The CDR3 region has the DNA TGCGCCAGCAGCTTGGATCCAAGGAGCTCCTACGAGCAGTACTTC. As protein: CASSLDPRSSYEQYF.

The V and J genes are TRBV3-1 (or the pseudogene TRBV3-2) and TRBJ2-7; D might be TRBD2 (5 bases). Trimming removed 2 bases at V and 1 base at J, with 12 bases between. This CDR3 contains 15 residues. Germline CDR1 LGHDT, CDR2 YNNKEL (reference sequence). The DNA for the CDR3 is TGTGCCAGCAGCCAATCCCAACTAGTTTCCTACGAGCAGTACTTC. Its translation: CASSQSQLVSYEQYF.

This rearrangement joins TRBV10-2 to TRBJ2-3; D might be TRBD2 (5 bases). The V and J ends lost 8 bases and 3 bases respectively, with 15 bases between them. CDR3 length: 14 amino acids. Germline V gene sequence: CDR1 WSHSY, CDR2 SAAADI. CDR3 coding DNA: TGCGCCAGCGAAGAGGGTTGGGGTACAGATACGCAGTATTTT. Translated, it gives CASEEGWGTDTQYF.

This clone is termed medium-sized (0.01 to 0.1%). J is TRBJ1-1 and V is TRBV7-9; 7 nucleotides agree with TRBD1. The CDR3 has 12 residues. J was trimmed by 3 bases and V by 5 bases; bases with no gene match: 0. Germline-derived CDR1 and CDR2 are SEHNR and FQNEAQ (reference sequence). The CDR3 sequence: CASSDRDTEAFF. DNA of the CDR3: TGTGCCAGCAGCGACAGGGACACTGAAGCTTTCTTT. The full variable domain, completed using reference TRBV7-9 and TRBJ1-1, is DTGVSQNPRHKITKRGQNVTFRCDPISEHNRLYWYRQTLGQGPEFLTYFQNEAQLEKSRLLSDRFSAERPKGSFSTLEIQRTEQGDSAMYLCASSDRDTEAFFGQGTRLTVV.

This clone showed up just once. DNA of the CDR3: TGTGCCATCAGTGAGTCGGGGGGGGGTCAGCCCCAGCATTTT. It is translated as CAISESGGGQPQHF. This chain links TRBV10-3 with TRBJ1-5; maybe TRBD1 (5 bases). V lost 0 bases to trimming and J lost 6 bases, with 9 bases between them. The CDR3 has 14 amino acids. The germline V gene encodes CDR1 ENHRY and CDR2 SYGVKD.

This clone appeared a few times. The chain is built from TRBV5-4 and TRBJ2-7; 10 positions agree with TRBD2. V lost 5 bases, J lost 0 bases, and 2 bases stayed unmatched. Germline CDR1 and CDR2: SGHNT and YYREEE (reference sequence). The CDR3 consists of 14 residues. CDR3 protein: CASRLAGSSYEQYF. The CDR3 coding sequence is TGTGCCAGCAGACTAGCGGGAAGCTCCTACGAGCAGTACTTC.

The rearrangement uses TRBV12-5 and TRBJ1-2; D is ambiguous. The CDR3 is made up of 12 amino acids. From germline, CDR1 is LGHNT and CDR2 FRNRAP. V shed 2 bases and J shed 8 bases, with 9 bases lying between them. CDR3 protein: CASGLTLEGYTF. Here the CDR3 DNA reads TGTGCTAGTGGTTTGACCCTAGAAGGCTACACCTTC.

This sequence joins TRBV30 and TRBJ2-2; TRBD2 matches at 9 bases. This CDR3 contains 17 residues. V trimming: 0 bases; J trimming: 4 bases; junction bases outside the gene matches: 9. CDR1 and CDR2 from the germline V gene are GTSNPN and SVGIG (reference sequence). CDR3 sequence: CAWSVWRGGLGTGELFF. In DNA, the CDR3 is TGTGCCTGGAGTGTATGGCGGGGGGGTTTGGGCACCGGGGAGCTGTTTTTT.

The V call is TRBV5-1, the J call TRBJ1-6, with a tentative D call TRBD1 (5 bases). CDR1 and CDR2 (germline): SGHRS, YFSETQ. V lost 6 bases, J lost 10 bases, and 14 bases lay in between. The CDR3 loop spans 13 amino acids. The CDR3 sequence: CASKGSGGSPLHF. DNA for the CDR3: TGCGCCAGCAAGGGCAGCGGGGGGTCACCCCTCCACTTT.

The V and J genes are TRBV4-1 and TRBJ2-3; perhaps TRBD1 as D (6 bases). Germline lookup yields CDR1 MGHRA and CDR2 YSYEKL. The CDR3 loop spans 16 amino acids. V lost 3 bases and J lost 2, with 15 bases in between. Here the CDR3 DNA reads TGCGCCAGCAGCCAGCCTCTTCAGGGGAACACAGATACGCAGTATTTT. Translated: CASSQPLQGNTDTQYF.

The rearrangement joins TRBV18 to TRBJ1-5, with unresolved D. Trimming took off 6 bases at V and 5 bases at J, with 11 bases between the two ends. Germline CDR1 KGHSH, CDR2 LQKENI. This CDR3 comprises 13 residues. CDR3 nucleotide sequence: TGTGCCAGCTCCCCGGAGGGAGATCAGCCCCAGCATTTT. Translation gives CASSPEGDQPQHF.

The rearrangement links TRBV18 to TRBJ1-1, with D maybe TRBD1 (6 bases). This CDR3 is built from 15 residues. The V and J ends lost 5 bases and 5 bases respectively, with 18 bases between them. Germline V lookup: CDR1 KGHSH, CDR2 LQKENI. DNA for the CDR3: TGTGCCAGCTCAACGAACAGGGACCTACCGACTGAAGCTTTCTTT. The encoded protein is CASSTNRDLPTEAFF.

This clone was seen just once. V usage is TRBV9 and J usage is TRBJ2-5; TRBD2 matches 13 bases. Germline-derived CDR1 and CDR2 are SGDLS and YYNGEE. The ends lost 4 bases at V and 5 bases at J; junction bases unmatched: 8. There are 16 residues in the CDR3. Written as DNA, the CDR3 is TGTGCCAGCAGCCCCAGGACTAGCGGGGGTAGGGAGACCCAGTACTTC. Its translation: CASSPRTSGGRETQYF.

V gene TRBV7-3 combines with J gene TRBJ2-2, with TRBD1 identical over 8 bases. V gave up 1 base and J gave up 0 bases; unmatched junction bases: 10. This CDR3 is built from 19 residues. Per germline, CDR1 SGHTA and CDR2 FQGTGA. CDR3 residues: CASSLRGYGTGPNTGELFF. The CDR3 region has the DNA TGTGCCAGCAGCTTAAGGGGCTACGGGACAGGCCCGAACACCGGGGAGCTGTTTTTT.

The J gene is TRBJ1-6, the V gene TRBV5-1, with D perhaps TRBD1 (6 bases). Germline V lookup: CDR1 SGHRS, CDR2 YFSETQ. This CDR3 is built from 15 residues. Between the trimmed V and J ends, which lost 0 bases and 11 bases, there was a span of 15 bases. The CDR3 spells CASSLAGAGATPLHF. Here the CDR3 DNA reads TGCGCCAGCAGCTTGGCCGGAGCGGGGGCAACACCCCTCCACTTT. The full variable domain, its missing parts supplied by reference TRBV5-1 and TRBJ1-6, is KAGVTQTPRYLIKTRGQQVTLSCSPISGHRSVSWYQQTPGQGLQFLFEYFSETQRNKGNFPGRFSGRQFSNSRSEMNVSTLELGDSALYLCASSLAGAGATPLHFGNGTRLTVT.

This chain links TRBV29-1 with TRBJ2-7; 8 nucleotides match TRBD1. The germline gives CDR1 SQVTM, CDR2 ANQGSEA. This CDR3 contains 17 residues. J lost 1 base, V lost 0 bases, and 11 bases had no gene match. This chain's CDR3 is CSVEDPNDRGLSYEQYF. The CDR3, as DNA: TGCAGCGTTGAAGATCCCAACGACAGGGGATTATCCTACGAGCAGTACTTC.

The J gene is TRBJ2-7, the V gene TRBV7-3, with D hard to call. Germline lookup yields CDR1 SGHTA and CDR2 FQGTGA. CDR3 size: 14 residues. V was pared by 6 bases and J by 3 bases, with 15 bases between. The CDR3 here is CASRPQDYFYEQYF. The CDR3 DNA reads as TGTGCCAGCAGGCCTCAGGATTACTTCTACGAGCAGTACTTC.

The chain links TRBV18 to TRBJ1-1; D is perhaps TRBD1 (6 bases). CDR3 length equals 14 residues. Germline V lookup: CDR1 KGHSH, CDR2 LQKENI. V was cut by 2 bases and J by 2 bases, with 9 bases left in between. The CDR3 region has the DNA TGTGCCAGCTCACCAGCGGGGGGCAACACTGAAGCTTTCTTT. It encodes CASSPAGGNTEAFF.

The V call is TRBV3-1 (or the pseudogene TRBV3-2), the J call TRBJ1-6; TRBD1 aligns across 7 bases. Trimming cost V 7 bases and J 4 bases; bases outside gene matches: 10. The CDR3 extends over 16 amino acids. Per the germline V gene, CDR1 is LGHDT and CDR2 is YNNKEL (reference sequence). In DNA form, the CDR3 reads TGTGCCAGCAAGGGGGCAGGGCCAAATTATAATTCACCCCTCCACTTT. The encoded protein is CASKGAGPNYNSPLHF.

This clone was observed a single time. The chain joins TRBV19 to TRBJ1-2, with 7 bases that match TRBD1. V dropped 7 bases and J dropped 1; count of bases not matched to a gene: 9. The CDR3 totals 15 residues. Germline assignment: CDR1 LNHDA and CDR2 SQIVND (reference sequence). In DNA form, the CDR3 reads TGTGCCAGTAACAAAAACAGGGGATTTAACTATGGCTACACCTTC. Translating gives CASNKNRGFNYGYTF.